This paragraph reports one T cell receptor beta chain. No antigen is known for it. V gave up 3 bases and J gave up 4 bases; unmatched junction bases: 4. Germline CDR1 and CDR2: SGHRS and YFSETQ. The CDR3 sequence is 14 residues long. This specimen comes from a study of identical twins. General study findings and limits: Reduced insertions were recorded for abundant cord blood beta clonotypes, with no such pattern in memory repertoires. Monozygotic twins shared more out-of-frame TCR alpha than recombination models predicted. The study based its conclusions on cross-sectional statistical analysis and did not follow the same donors.

After template switching added a universal primer site, the resulting cDNA carried unique molecular identifiers. TCRdb re-called the 5' RACE reads with MiXCR, one entry per CDR3 protein. The sample contains 400,000 or so distinct CDR3 sequences, approximately 8.7% of which appear only once. The clonotype comes from a woman aged 45-60 years in good health. J is TRBJ2-1 and V is TRBV5-1; TRBD2 agrees at 7 bases. Input material: naive T cells sorted from blood. CDR3 residues: CASSSLADYNEQFF. The DNA of the CDR3 is TGCGCCAGCAGCTCCCTAGCGGATTACAATGAGCAGTTCTTC.